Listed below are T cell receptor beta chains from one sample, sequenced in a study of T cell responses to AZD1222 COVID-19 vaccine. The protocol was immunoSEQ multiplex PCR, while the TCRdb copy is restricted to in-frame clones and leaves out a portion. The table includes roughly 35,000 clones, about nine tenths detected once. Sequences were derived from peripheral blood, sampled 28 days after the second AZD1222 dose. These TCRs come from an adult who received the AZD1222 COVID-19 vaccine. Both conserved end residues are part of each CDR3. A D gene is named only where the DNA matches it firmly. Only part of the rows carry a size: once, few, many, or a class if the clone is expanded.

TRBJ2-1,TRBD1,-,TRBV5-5,TGTGCCAGCAGCTTTAGACAGGGGAACTACAATGAGCAGTTCTTC,CASSFRQGNYNEQFF
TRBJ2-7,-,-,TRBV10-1,TGCGCCAGCAGTGAGTCCCGGCGGGGTGTCGACGAGCAGTACTTC,CASSESRRGVDEQYF
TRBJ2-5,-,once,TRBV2,TGTGCCAGCAAACAACAGGGCCAAGAGACCCAGTACTTC,CASKQQGQETQYF
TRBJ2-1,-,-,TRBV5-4,TGTGCCAGCAGCTTAGGGGCGGGGCCCTACAATGAGCAGTTCTTC,CASSLGAGPYNEQFF
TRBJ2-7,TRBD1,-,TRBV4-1,TGCGCCAGCAGCCAACGACAGGGGTCCTACGAGCAGTACTTC,CASSQRQGSYEQYF
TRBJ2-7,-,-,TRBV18,TGTGCCAGCTCACCACTGAAAAACTCCTACGAGCAGTACTTC,CASSPLKNSYEQYF
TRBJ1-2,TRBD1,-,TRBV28,TGTGCCAGCAGTTCCCCCAGGGGGCATAGAGGCTACACCTTC,CASSSPRGHRGYTF
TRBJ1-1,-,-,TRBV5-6,TGTGCCAGCAGCTTGAACCTGAACACTGAAGCTTTCTTT,CASSLNLNTEAFF
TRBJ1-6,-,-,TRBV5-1,TGCGCCAGCAGCTTGGGCGGATTCAAAGGTGCCCTCCACTTT,CASSLGGFKGALHF
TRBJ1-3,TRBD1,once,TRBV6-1,TGTGCCAGCAGTGAGAGGGACAGGTTTGGGTACACCATATATTTT,CASSERDRFGYTIYF
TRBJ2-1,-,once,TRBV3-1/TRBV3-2,TGTGCCAGCAGCCAAGTCCGGCAGGGGGGTGAGCAGTTCTTC,CASSQVRQGGEQFF
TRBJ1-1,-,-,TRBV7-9,TGTGCCAGCATTTCCGGAAGAACTGAAGCTTTCTTT,CASISGRTEAFF
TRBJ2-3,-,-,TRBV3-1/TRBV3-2,TGTGCCAGCAGCCCGCGCGGGGGCGGTACAGATACGCAGTATTTT,CASSPRGGGTDTQYF
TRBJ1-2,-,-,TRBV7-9,TGTGCCAGCAGCCTCGACATTGTGGGTAACTATGGCTACACCTTC,CASSLDIVGNYGYTF
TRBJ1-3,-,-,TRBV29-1,TGCAGCGTTGGGGGTGCGGGACCATCCTCTGGAAACACCATATATTTT,CSVGGAGPSSGNTIYF
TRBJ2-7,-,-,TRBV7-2,TGTGCCAGCAGCTTAGTGGGACTTAGCGAGCAGTACTTC,CASSLVGLSEQYF
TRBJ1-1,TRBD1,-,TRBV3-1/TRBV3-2,TGTGCCAGCAGCGGGGACAGGACGCACACTGAAGCTTTCTTT,CASSGDRTHTEAFF
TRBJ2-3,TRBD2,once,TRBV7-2,TGTGCCAGCAGCTTAGCGTACGGACTAGTCTCAGATACGCAGTATTTT,CASSLAYGLVSDTQYF
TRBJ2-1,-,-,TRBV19,TGTGCCAGTACCCCTAAAGGAATAAATGAGCAGTTCTTC,CASTPKGINEQFF
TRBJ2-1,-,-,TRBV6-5,TGTGCCAGCAGCCCAGGGACCGGCCGGTCTGAGCAGTTCTTC,CASSPGTGRSEQFF
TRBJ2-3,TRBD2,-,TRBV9,TGTGCCAGCAGCGTTCATGGACTAGACACAGATACGCAGTATTTT,CASSVHGLDTDTQYF
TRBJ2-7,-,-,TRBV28,TGTGCCAGCAGCCCCTGGGCAGGGTTCTACGAGCAGTACTTC,CASSPWAGFYEQYF
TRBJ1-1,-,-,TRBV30,TGTGCCTGGAGTGTACCCCTCACAGGGAGGCTCACTGAAGCTTTCTTT,CAWSVPLTGRLTEAFF
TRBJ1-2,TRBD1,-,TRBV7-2,TGTGCCAGCAGCCCTGGAGGGGGGCAGGGGGGAAAAGGCTACACCTTC,CASSPGGGQGGKGYTF
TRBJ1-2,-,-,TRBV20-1,TGCAGTGCTGAGCGACACTATGGCTACACCTTC,CSAERHYGYTF
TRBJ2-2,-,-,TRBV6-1,TGTGCCAGCAGTCCGGGGCAGGCCGGGGAGCTGTTTTTT,CASSPGQAGELFF
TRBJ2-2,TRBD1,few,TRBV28,TGTGCCAGCAGTCCCGACAGGGGAGCCGGGGAGCTGTTTTTT,CASSPDRGAGELFF
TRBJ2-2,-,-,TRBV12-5,TGTGCTAGTGGTTTGATGCCCGGCGGGGAGCTGTTTTTT,CASGLMPGGELFF
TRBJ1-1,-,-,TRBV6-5,TGTGCCAGCAGTTTCCGGGGGAACACTGAAGCTTTCTTT,CASSFRGNTEAFF
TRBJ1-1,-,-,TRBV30,TGTGCCTGGACCAACCGTCTGGGAAACACTGAAGCTTTCTTT,CAWTNRLGNTEAFF
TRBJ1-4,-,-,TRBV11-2,TGTGCCAGCAGCTCATCGCTGACAGCCCACGGAAAACTGTTTTTT,CASSSSLTAHGKLFF